These 9 T cell receptor beta chains were sequenced from one sample in a study of blood T cell repertoires in COVID-19. The assay was immunoSEQ multiplex PCR, and TCRdb's table has in-frame clones only and misses some. The table has approximately 150,000 clones, roughly 77% seen once. Sequenced: peripheral blood. The origin of the receptors is a human donor in a cohort sampled during active COVID-19.

The rearrangement uses TRBV7-3 and TRBJ1-6; the match to TRBD1 covers 10 bases. This CDR3 contains 15 residues. Trimming took 6 bases from V and 9 from J; bases not matched to a gene: 8. Germline assignment: CDR1 SGHTA and CDR2 FQGTGA. CDR3 nucleotides: TGTGCCAGCAGTCGGGACAGGGGTTTGGGTTCACCCCTCCACTTT. It is translated as CASSRDRGLGSPLHF.

The genes are TRBV7-8 and TRBJ2-2; 16 bases are shared with TRBD2. The junction had 10 bases not matched to a gene; V was cut back by 5 bases and J by 7 bases. Germline CDR1 reads SGHVS; CDR2 reads FQNEAQ. The CDR3 covers 18 residues. The CDR3 nucleotides read TGTGCCAGCAGCAACCCGGGACTAGCGGGGGGGCGTGGCGGGGAGCTGTTTTTT. Residues: CASSNPGLAGGRGGELFF.

J is TRBJ1-6 and V is TRBV6-2 or TRBV6-3, with 8 bases matching TRBD1. This CDR3 has 14 amino acids. J lost 10 bases, V lost 1 base, and 3 bases had no gene match. Germline V gene sequence: CDR1 MNHEY, CDR2 SVGEGT. The CDR3 loop is CASSYWTGNSPLHF. The CDR3 bases are TGTGCCAGCAGTTACTGGACAGGGAACTCACCCCTCCACTTT.

The V gene is TRBV12-3 or TRBV12-4, the J gene TRBJ2-2; D may be TRBD1 (6 bases). Trimming shortened V by 5 bases and J by 5 bases, and 9 bases separated the two germline ends. The CDR3 loop spans 13 amino acids. CDR3 nucleotides: TGTGCCAGCAGTGGTGACAGGACCGGGGAGCTGTTTTTT. This sequence encodes CASSGDRTGELFF.

This sequence joins TRBV7-9 and TRBJ2-3; possibly TRBD1 for D (6 bases). The germline V gene encodes CDR1 SEHNR and CDR2 FQNEAQ (reference sequence). The CDR3 length is 17 residues. The germline V and J ends were trimmed by 1 base and 0 bases, with 14 bases remaining between them. As DNA, the CDR3 is TGTGCCAGCAGCTTAGGAGTTTCGGGGACAAGCACAGATACGCAGTATTTT. This gives the protein CASSLGVSGTSTDTQYF.

The chain carries TRBV13 and TRBJ1-6; D gene unclear. CDR1 is PRHDT, CDR2 FYEKMQ, per germline (reference sequence). CDR3 length: 18 amino acids. Trimming left V 4 bases short and J 0 bases short, with 16 bases between. CDR3: CASSSSIEGSSYNSPLHF. The DNA for the CDR3 is TGTGCCAGCAGCTCGTCGATCGAAGGGAGCTCCTATAATTCACCCCTCCACTTT.

With respect to this clone: The junction differs from germline at one of its ends, possibly a read error. The same CDR3 is also encoded by other DNA sequences in this sample. V and J are TRBV5-4 and TRBJ1-6; the match to TRBD1 covers 7 bases. Per germline, CDR1 SGHNT and CDR2 YYREEE (reference sequence). The CDR3 runs to 12 residues. CDR3 nucleotide sequence: TGCGCCAGCAGCTTACTACAGGGGCCCCTCCACTTT. Its translation: CASSLLQGPLHF.

On this clone itself: The same CDR3 also results from other DNA sequences found in this sample. The chain joins TRBV18 to TRBJ2-3; TRBD2 matches at 8 bases. The CDR3 loop spans 14 amino acids. CDR1 and CDR2 (germline): KGHSH, LQKENI. Losses at the gene ends were 3 bases for V and 6 bases for J; bases not matched to a gene: 5. Here the CDR3 reads CASSPGLVGDTQYF. In DNA form, the CDR3 reads TGTGCCAGCTCACCGGGACTAGTAGGTGATACGCAGTATTTT.

This clone appeared a single time. The gene calls are TRBV28 and TRBJ2-3; 7 positions agree with TRBD1. The CDR3 extends over 16 amino acids. CDR1 is MDHEN, CDR2 SYDVKM, per germline. V trimming: 2 bases; J trimming: 2 bases; junction bases outside the gene matches: 7. The CDR3 DNA reads TGTGCCAGCAGTTTACCTGGCAGGGGGACCACAGATACGCAGTATTTT. Amino acid sequence: CASSLPGRGTTDTQYF.